This TCR beta chain was profiled in a study of memory CD4+ T cells and cytomegalovirus serostatus (dated by TCRdb to the late 2010s). With respect to the entire study: The roughly 33 healthy Belgian adults in the cohort included 9 who were CMV seropositive and roughly 25 who were CMV seronegative. To replicate a published TCR-based CMV serostatus classifier, the study sequenced CD4+ memory TCRbeta repertoires from a Belgian cohort whose cytomegalovirus serostatus was known.

The Quick-DNA Microprep Kit was used to extract genomic DNA from the sorted cells. Amplification of TCRbeta DNA was done with the immunoSEQ hsTCRbeta kit, following the protocol from the manufacturer. An Illumina MiSeq instrument was used to sequence the TCRbeta libraries. Per the source publication's procedure: Following removal of out-of-frame sequences, 2 million to 2.5 million distinct TCRbeta sequences were retained, with an average of roughly 67,000 per individual. Each individual was scored by the count of fewer than 200 previously reported CMV-associated TCRbeta sequences and the total productive distinct TCRbeta count. A beta-binomial model was reimplemented in Python, and random forests from scikit-learn, run with default parameters, were trained on data from the US cohort. Classifier performance on the Belgian cohort was summarized as median AUC with percentile confidence intervals calculated over 10,000 bootstrap iterations. TCRdb stores this immuneACCESS table with in-frame sequences only. Part of the clones is absent; in the studies checked, under half of the shortfall reflects unresolved V genes, and no reason is known for the rest. D and trimming come from the DNA, and the V and J calls and clone size come from that table. Recorded for this sample are tens of thousands of clones; over 60% of them occurred a single time. Of the sample, about 1% is held by the ten largest clones.

Single viable CD3+CD4+CD8-CD45RO+ cells were sorted as memory CD4+ T cells on a FACSAria II. CMV serostatus was determined with a Roche Elecsys assay detecting serum IgG against CMV pp150, pp28, p38 and p52. After thawing, total CD4+ T cells were enriched by positive selection with CD4 magnetic microbeads. Samples originated from another study that specifically interrogated the CD4+ T cell memory repertoire. Following standard operating procedures, peripheral blood mononuclear cells were isolated and cryopreserved, while serum was kept at -80 degrees C. The staining used CD3-PerCP (BW264/56), CD4-APC (RPA-T4), CD45RO-PE (UCHT1) and CD8-Pacific Orange (3B5) antibodies, and Sytox blue was used to exclude non-viable cells. Study-level results and caveats: The results were interpreted as suggesting that the CMV-associated TCR signature is mostly present in the CD4+ memory repertoire. For CMV serostatus prediction, a median bootstrapped AUC of 0.95 was reached with the original framework, and a median bootstrapped AUC of roughly 0.89 was reached with a US-trained random forest. The original-framework classifier achieved a median bootstrapped AUC of about 0.95 with a 95% CI of 0.76-1.00 on the Belgian cohort. Of over 150 previously reported CMV-associated TCRbeta sequences, about 68 appeared in the CD4+ memory repertoires, each in one to five individuals. Only CD4+CD45RO+ memory cells were sequenced, in contrast to the original study, which included naive and memory CD4+ and CD8+ populations.

Turning to this clone: Its antigen has not been determined. No base quality information exists; no much larger clone differs at one position.

V and J are truncated by 1 base and 4 bases respectively, leaving an intervening sequence of 10 bases. The germline V gene (reference sequence) provides CDR1 SEHNR and CDR2 FQNEAQ. Reading from cysteine to phenylalanine, the CDR3 counts 14 amino acids. Only the CDR3 region is kept as DNA, spanning 42 bases read in frame from base 1. Recombination connected TRBV7-9 to TRBJ1-1; a tentative D call is TRBD1 (5 bases match). Sequencing was carried out using memory CD4+ T cells from blood. The sequence derives from an adult in good health and CMV-seronegative. At the DNA level, the sequence is TGTGCCAGCAGCTTAGTCGGGGGGAGCACTGAAGCTTTCTTT. Translated, it gives CASSLVGGSTEAFF.